This TCR beta chain was sequenced in a study of cytomegalovirus exposure and HLA in healthy donors. Study-level findings and limits: The study assumed roughly uniform donor sequencing depth for presence/absence analyses.

Primers included in the PCR were 60 Vbeta and 13 Jbeta primers. The assay was immunoSEQ multiplex PCR, and TCRdb's table has in-frame clones only and misses some. This sample has some 65,000 clones, with around 68% found just once. A note on this clone: Its antigen is still unknown.

The CDR3 runs 16 residues. Trimming pared 5 bases from V and 0 bases from J, leaving 14 bases between. Germline V gene lookup returns CDR1 SGHTA and CDR2 FQGNSA. Material: PBMCs. This sequence was found in a woman aged 25 to 39 in good health and CMV-seronegative. The rearrangement links TRBV7-2 to TRBJ1-5, with a tentative D call TRBD1 (6 bases). The CDR3 DNA sequence: TGTGCCAGCAGCCCGGACAGCACTAATAGCAATCAGCCCCAGCATTTT. Translation gives CASSPDSTNSNQPQHF.